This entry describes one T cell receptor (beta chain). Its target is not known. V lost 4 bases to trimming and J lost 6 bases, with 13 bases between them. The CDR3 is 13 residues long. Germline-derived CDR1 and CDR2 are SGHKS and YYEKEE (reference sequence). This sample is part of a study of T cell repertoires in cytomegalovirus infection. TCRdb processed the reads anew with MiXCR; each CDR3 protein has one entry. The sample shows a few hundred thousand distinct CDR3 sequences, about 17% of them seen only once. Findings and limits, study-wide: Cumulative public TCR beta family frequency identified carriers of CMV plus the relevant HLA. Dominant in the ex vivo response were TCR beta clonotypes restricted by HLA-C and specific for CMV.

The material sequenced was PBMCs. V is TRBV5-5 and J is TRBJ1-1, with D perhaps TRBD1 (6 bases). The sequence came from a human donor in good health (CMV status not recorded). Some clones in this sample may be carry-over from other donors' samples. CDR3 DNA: TGTGCCAGCAGCCTACCAGGGGTTCCTGAAGCTTTCTTT. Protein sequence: CASSLPGVPEAFF.